The sequence of this T cell receptor (beta chain) was determined in a study of T cells after yellow fever vaccination. The junction had 13 bases not matched to a gene; V was cut back by 2 bases and J by 8 bases. The germline V gene encodes CDR1 SGHAT and CDR2 FQNNGV. This CDR3 is built from 17 residues. TCRdb re-derived calls from the 5' RACE reads in MiXCR, one entry per CDR3 protein. Of about 170,000 distinct CDR3 sequences listed, around 10% were seen once; the top ten hold 36%. Material: CD8+ T cells sorted from PBMCs, obtained 15 days after the yellow fever booster vaccination. The chain recombines TRBV11-2 with TRBJ1-4, with 8 positions matching TRBD1. The sequence derives from a man younger than 35 who received the YFV17D yellow fever vaccine. The CDR3 loop is CASSLSGQAPVWEKLFF. The CDR3 DNA sequence: TGTGCCAGCAGCTTATCGGGACAGGCCCCGGTATGGGAAAAACTGTTTTTT. Variable domain in full (rest from reference TRBV11-2 and TRBJ1-4): EAGVAQSPRYKIIEKRQSVAFWCNPISGHATLYWYQQILGQGPKLLIQFQNNGVVDDSQLPKDRFSAERLKGVDSTLKIQPAKLEDSAVYLCASSLSGQAPVWEKLFFGSGTQLSVL.